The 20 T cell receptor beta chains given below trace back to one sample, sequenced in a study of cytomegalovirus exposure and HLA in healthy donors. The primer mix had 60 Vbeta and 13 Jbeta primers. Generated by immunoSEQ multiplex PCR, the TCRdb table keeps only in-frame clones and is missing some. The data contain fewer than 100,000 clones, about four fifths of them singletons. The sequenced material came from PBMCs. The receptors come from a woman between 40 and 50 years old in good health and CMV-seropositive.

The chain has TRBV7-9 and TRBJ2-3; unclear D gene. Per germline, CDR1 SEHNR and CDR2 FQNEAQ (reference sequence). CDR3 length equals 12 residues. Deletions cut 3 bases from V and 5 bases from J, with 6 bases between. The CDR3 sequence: CASSFAGDTQYF. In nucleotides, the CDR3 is TGTGCCAGCAGCTTCGCCGGAGATACGCAGTATTTT.

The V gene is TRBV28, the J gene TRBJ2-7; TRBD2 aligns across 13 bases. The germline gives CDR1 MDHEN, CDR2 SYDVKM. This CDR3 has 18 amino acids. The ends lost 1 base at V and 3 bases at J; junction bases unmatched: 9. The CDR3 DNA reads TGTGCCAGCAGTTTATACTTCATGACTAGCGGGAGGAACTACGAGCAGTACTTC. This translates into CASSLYFMTSGRNYEQYF.

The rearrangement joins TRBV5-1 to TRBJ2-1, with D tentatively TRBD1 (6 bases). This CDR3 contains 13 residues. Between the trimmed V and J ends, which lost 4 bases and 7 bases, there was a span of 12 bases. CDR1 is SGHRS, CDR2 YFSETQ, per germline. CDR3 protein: CASSPQGMNEQFF. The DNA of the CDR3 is TGCGCCAGCAGCCCTCAGGGGATGAATGAGCAGTTCTTC.

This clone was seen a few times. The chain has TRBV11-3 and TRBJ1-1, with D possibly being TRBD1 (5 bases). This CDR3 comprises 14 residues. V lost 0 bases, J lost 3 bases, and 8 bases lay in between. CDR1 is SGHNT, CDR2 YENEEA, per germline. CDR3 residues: CASSLEGGDTEAFF. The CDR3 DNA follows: TGTGCCAGCAGCTTAGAGGGGGGGGACACTGAAGCTTTCTTT. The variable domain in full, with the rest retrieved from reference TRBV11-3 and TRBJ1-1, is EAGVVQSPRYKIIEKKQPVAFWCNPISGHNTLYWYLQNLGQGPELLIRYENEEAVDDSQLPKDRFSAERLKGVDSTLKIQPAELGDSAVYLCASSLEGGDTEAFFGQGTRLTVV.

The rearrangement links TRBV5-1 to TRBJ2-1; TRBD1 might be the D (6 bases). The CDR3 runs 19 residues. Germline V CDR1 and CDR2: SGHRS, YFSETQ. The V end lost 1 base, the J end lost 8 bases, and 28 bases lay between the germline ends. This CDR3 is CASSLPGRGGIPKGDEQFF. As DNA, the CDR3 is TGCGCCAGCAGCTTGCCGGGTAGAGGGGGAATCCCAAAGGGGGATGAGCAGTTCTTC.

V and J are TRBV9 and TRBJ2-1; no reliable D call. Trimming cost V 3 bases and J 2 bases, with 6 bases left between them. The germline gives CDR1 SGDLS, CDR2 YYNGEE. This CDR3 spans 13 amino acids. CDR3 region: CASSGPTYNEQFF. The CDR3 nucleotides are TGTGCCAGCAGCGGTCCCACCTACAATGAGCAGTTCTTC. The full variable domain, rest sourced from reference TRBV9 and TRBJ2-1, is DSGVTQTPKHLITATGQRVTLRCSPRSGDLSVYWYQQSLDQGLQFLIQYYNGEERAKGNILERFSAQQFPDLHSELNLSSLELGDSALYFCASSGPTYNEQFFGPGTRLTVL.

CDR3 loop: CAISESASGSRYEQYF. The CDR3 region has the DNA TGTGCCATCAGTGAGTCTGCTAGCGGGAGCCGCTACGAGCAGTACTTC. The V gene is TRBV10-3, the J gene TRBJ2-7; 10 nucleotides agree with TRBD2. CDR3 length: 16 amino acids. The germline V gene has CDR1 ENHRY and CDR2 SYGVKD. V dropped 0 bases and J dropped 3; count of bases not matched to a gene: 5.

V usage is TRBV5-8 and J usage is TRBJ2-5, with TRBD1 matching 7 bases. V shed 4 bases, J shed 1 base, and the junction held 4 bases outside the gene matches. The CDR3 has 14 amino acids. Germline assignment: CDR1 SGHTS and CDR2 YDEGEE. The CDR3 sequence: CASSTGQIQETQYF. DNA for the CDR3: TGTGCCAGCAGCACGGGACAGATCCAAGAGACCCAGTACTTC.

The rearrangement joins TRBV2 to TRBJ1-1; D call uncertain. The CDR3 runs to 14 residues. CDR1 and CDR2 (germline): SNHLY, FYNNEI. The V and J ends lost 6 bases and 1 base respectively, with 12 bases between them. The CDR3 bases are TGTGCCAGCAGCCCGTCGCGGGCGAACACTGAAGCTTTCTTT. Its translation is CASSPSRANTEAFF.

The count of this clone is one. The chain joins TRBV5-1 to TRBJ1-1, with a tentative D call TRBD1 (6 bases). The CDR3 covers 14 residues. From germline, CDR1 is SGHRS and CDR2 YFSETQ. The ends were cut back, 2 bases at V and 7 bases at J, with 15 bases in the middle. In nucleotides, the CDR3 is TGCGCCAGCAGCTTCTTAGATAGGGGGGGTGAAGCTTTCTTT. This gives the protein CASSFLDRGGEAFF.

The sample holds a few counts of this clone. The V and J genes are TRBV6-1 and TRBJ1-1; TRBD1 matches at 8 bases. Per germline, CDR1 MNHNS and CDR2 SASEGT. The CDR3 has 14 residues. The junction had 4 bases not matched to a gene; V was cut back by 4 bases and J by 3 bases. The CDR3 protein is CASSVTGGDTEAFF. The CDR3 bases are TGTGCCAGCAGTGTTACAGGGGGGGACACTGAAGCTTTCTTT.

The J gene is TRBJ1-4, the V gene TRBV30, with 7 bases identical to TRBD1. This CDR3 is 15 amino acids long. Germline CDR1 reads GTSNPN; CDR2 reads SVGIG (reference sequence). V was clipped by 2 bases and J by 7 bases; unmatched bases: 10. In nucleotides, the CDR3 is TGTGCCTGGAGTCGCATCAGGGGGACCGGTGAAAAACTGTTTTTT. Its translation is CAWSRIRGTGEKLFF.

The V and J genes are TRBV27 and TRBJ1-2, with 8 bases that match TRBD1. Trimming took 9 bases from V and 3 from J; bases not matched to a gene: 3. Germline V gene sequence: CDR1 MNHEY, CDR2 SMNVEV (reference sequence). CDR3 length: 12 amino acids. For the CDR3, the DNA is TGTGCCAGTAAGACAGGGGACTATGGCTACACCTTC. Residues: CASKTGDYGYTF.

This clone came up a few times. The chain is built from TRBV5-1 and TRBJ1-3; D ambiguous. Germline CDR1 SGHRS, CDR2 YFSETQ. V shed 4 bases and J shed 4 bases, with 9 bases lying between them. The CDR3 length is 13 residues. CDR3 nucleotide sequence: TGCGCCAGCAGCCCCGCCCAGGGAAACACCATATATTTT. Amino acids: CASSPAQGNTIYF.

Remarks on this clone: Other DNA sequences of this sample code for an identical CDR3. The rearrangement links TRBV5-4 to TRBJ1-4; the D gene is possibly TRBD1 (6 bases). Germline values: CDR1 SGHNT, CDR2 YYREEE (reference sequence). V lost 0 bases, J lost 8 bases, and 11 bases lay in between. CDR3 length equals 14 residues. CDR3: CASSLGRGTEKLFF. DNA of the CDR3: TGTGCCAGCAGCTTGGGCAGGGGTACAGAAAAACTGTTTTTT.

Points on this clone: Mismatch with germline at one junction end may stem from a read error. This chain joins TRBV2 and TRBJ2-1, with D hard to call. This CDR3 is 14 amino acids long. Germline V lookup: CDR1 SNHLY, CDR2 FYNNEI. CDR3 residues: CASSVASAYDEQFF. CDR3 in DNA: TGTGCCAGCAGTGTAGCCTCCGCCTACGATGAGCAGTTCTTC.

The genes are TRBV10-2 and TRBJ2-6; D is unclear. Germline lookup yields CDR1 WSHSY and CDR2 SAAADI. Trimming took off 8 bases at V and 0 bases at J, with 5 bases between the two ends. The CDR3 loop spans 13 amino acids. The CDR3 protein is CASHSSGANVLTF. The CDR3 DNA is TGCGCCAGCCACAGCTCTGGGGCCAACGTCCTGACTTTC.

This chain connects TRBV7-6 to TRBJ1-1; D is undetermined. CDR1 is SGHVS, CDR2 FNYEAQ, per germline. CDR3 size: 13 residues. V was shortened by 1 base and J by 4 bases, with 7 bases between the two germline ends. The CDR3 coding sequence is TGTGCCAGCAGCTTAGGGAGCGGCACTGAAGCTTTCTTT. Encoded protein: CASSLGSGTEAFF.

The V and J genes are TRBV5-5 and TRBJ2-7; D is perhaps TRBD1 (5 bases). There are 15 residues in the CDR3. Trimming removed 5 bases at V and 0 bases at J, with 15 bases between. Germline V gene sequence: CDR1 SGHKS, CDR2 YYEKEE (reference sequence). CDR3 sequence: CASSSSVGPSYEQYF. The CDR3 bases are TGTGCCAGCAGTTCCAGCGTGGGGCCCTCCTACGAGCAGTACTTC. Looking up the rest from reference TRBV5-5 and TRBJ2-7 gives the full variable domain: DAGVTQSPTHLIKTRGQQVTLRCSPISGHKSVSWYQQVLGQGPQFIFQYYEKEERGRGNFPDRFSARQFPNYSSELNVNALLLGDSALYLCASSSSVGPSYEQYFGPGTRLTVT.

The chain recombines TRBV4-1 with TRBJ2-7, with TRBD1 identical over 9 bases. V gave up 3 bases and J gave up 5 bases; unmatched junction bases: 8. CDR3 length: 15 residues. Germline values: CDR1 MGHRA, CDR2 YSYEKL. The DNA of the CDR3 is TGCGCCAGCAGCCACCTAGACAGGGGGAGAAACGAGCAGTACTTC. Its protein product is CASSHLDRGRNEQYF.